Listed below are T cell receptor beta chains from one sample, sequenced in a study of regulatory T cells in long-lasting Graves disease. Each CDR3 protein is one row after TCRdb ran MiXCR on the multiplex PCR reads. The table includes more than 300,000 distinct CDR3 sequences, about 11% detected once. The sample was also linked to a second study, of T cells in Graves' hyperthyroidism and ophthalmopathy.

Sequences were derived from peripheral blood mononuclear cells (PBMCs), sampled at new diagnosis, from a patient treated with antithyroid drugs. These receptors were collected from a woman aged 18-29 years with Graves disease. Each CDR3 is given with its conserved first and last residue. D genes are given only for firm matches. Clone size is given for some rows only: seen once, a few or many times, or a class if the clone is expanded.

CDR3 DNA: TGCGCCAGCAGCCAAGATCCCAGCAGCTCTGGGGCCAACGTCCTGACTTTC
CDR3 protein: CASSQDPSSSGANVLTF
J gene: TRBJ2-6
D gene: .
V gene: TRBV4-3
clone size: .

CDR3 DNA: TGTGCCAGCAGCTACGACAGGGAGAAGGCTCGCTACACCTTC
CDR3 protein: CASSYDREKARYTF
J gene: TRBJ1-2
D gene: TRBD1
V gene: TRBV4-2
clone size: .

CDR3 DNA: TGTGCCAGCAGTTACTCGGGGTGGGCCGGGGAGCTGTTTTTT
CDR3 protein: CASSYSGWAGELFF
J gene: TRBJ2-2
D gene: .
V gene: TRBV6-5
clone size: many

CDR3 DNA: TGCGCCAGCAGCCAGGGACAGGGCCCAAATCAGCCCCAGCATTTT
CDR3 protein: CASSQGQGPNQPQHF
J gene: TRBJ1-5
D gene: TRBD1
V gene: TRBV4-1
clone size: once

CDR3 DNA: TGTGCCAGCAGCTTGAGAGGGTCTGCTGGGGCCAACGTCCTGACTTTC
CDR3 protein: CASSLRGSAGANVLTF
J gene: TRBJ2-6
D gene: .
V gene: TRBV7-3
clone size: few

CDR3 DNA: TGTGCCAGCAGTGAGGGTAGCGGGGTTGGCACAGATACGCAGTATTTT
CDR3 protein: CASSEGSGVGTDTQYF
J gene: TRBJ2-3
D gene: TRBD2
V gene: TRBV2
clone size: .

CDR3 DNA: TGCGCCAGCAGCATAACGGCGCCGTCGGGGGAGCTGTTTTTT
CDR3 protein: CASSITAPSGELFF
J gene: TRBJ2-2
D gene: .
V gene: TRBV5-1
clone size: many

CDR3 DNA: TGTGCCAGTAGTATAGTCGGGGGGACCCAGTACTTC
CDR3 protein: CASSIVGGTQYF
J gene: TRBJ2-5
D gene: .
V gene: TRBV19
clone size: few

CDR3 DNA: TGTGCCATCAGTGAGAAAGGGAACACTGAAGCTTTCTTT
CDR3 protein: CAISEKGNTEAFF
J gene: TRBJ1-1
D gene: .
V gene: TRBV10-3
clone size: .

CDR3 DNA: TGTGCCAGTAGTCTCGGACCTGCTGTGACTGAAGCTTTCTTT
CDR3 protein: CASSLGPAVTEAFF
J gene: TRBJ1-1
D gene: .
V gene: TRBV19
clone size: many

CDR3 DNA: TGTGCCAGCTCACGCTCGGTGGATGAGCAGTTCTTC
CDR3 protein: CASSRSVDEQFF
J gene: TRBJ2-1
D gene: .
V gene: TRBV18
clone size: many

CDR3 DNA: TGTGCCAGCACCGGTGAGACGAGTCAAGAGACCCAGTACTTC
CDR3 protein: CASTGETSQETQYF
J gene: TRBJ2-5
D gene: .
V gene: TRBV12-3/TRBV12-4
clone size: many

CDR3 DNA: TGCAGCGTTGAGTCAGGGTCCGGCGTGTTGGGGGAGCTGTTTTTT
CDR3 protein: CSVESGSGVLGELFF
J gene: TRBJ2-2
D gene: .
V gene: TRBV29-1
clone size: .

CDR3 DNA: TGTGCCAGCAGGAGGGGGGCTTTGAACACTGAAGCTTTCTTT
CDR3 protein: CASRRGALNTEAFF
J gene: TRBJ1-1
D gene: .
V gene: TRBV6-1
clone size: many

CDR3 DNA: TGTGCCAGCACCTCCAGAGAGGGACTCGCCCACTACAATGAGCAGTTCTTC
CDR3 protein: CASTSREGLAHYNEQFF
J gene: TRBJ2-1
D gene: .
V gene: TRBV25-1
clone size: many

CDR3 DNA: TGTGCCAGCAGTTTACTGTCGGGGCAGTTCTTC
CDR3 protein: CASSLLSGQFF
J gene: TRBJ2-1
D gene: .
V gene: TRBV28
clone size: few

CDR3 DNA: TGTGCCAGCAGTCCGGGGGTAGCGGGAGCCCATGAGCAGTTCTTC
CDR3 protein: CASSPGVAGAHEQFF
J gene: TRBJ2-1
D gene: TRBD2
V gene: TRBV6-1
clone size: .

CDR3 DNA: TGTGCCAGCAGCCAAGAACAGGCCATCTCCTACGAGCAGTACTTC
CDR3 protein: CASSQEQAISYEQYF
J gene: TRBJ2-7
D gene: .
V gene: TRBV3-1
clone size: many

CDR3 DNA: TGTGCCAGCAGTCCCAAGGGTGGAAACACCATATATTTT
CDR3 protein: CASSPKGGNTIYF
J gene: TRBJ1-3
D gene: .
V gene: TRBV27
clone size: many

CDR3 DNA: TGTGCCAGCAGCGTAGCACAGGGGGCAATGACAGATACGCAGTATTTT
CDR3 protein: CASSVAQGAMTDTQYF
J gene: TRBJ2-3
D gene: TRBD1
V gene: TRBV9
clone size: .

CDR3 DNA: TGTGCCAGCGGACAGGGTCTCGATAACACCGGGGAGCTGTTTTTT
CDR3 protein: CASGQGLDNTGELFF
J gene: TRBJ2-2
D gene: TRBD1
V gene: TRBV9
clone size: few

CDR3 DNA: TGCAGCCTCAGGGGGAGTAGATGGAATGAGCAGTTCTTC
CDR3 protein: CSLRGSRWNEQFF
J gene: TRBJ2-1
D gene: TRBD1
V gene: TRBV29-1
clone size: .

CDR3 DNA: TGTGCCAGCAGCTTAGGGTCAGCCACCCCGAACACTGAAGCTTTCTTT
CDR3 protein: CASSLGSATPNTEAFF
J gene: TRBJ1-1
D gene: .
V gene: TRBV11-2
clone size: many

CDR3 DNA: TGTGCCAGCAGCTACCGCTTAGCGGGGGATCTCCAAGAGACCCAGTACTTC
CDR3 protein: CASSYRLAGDLQETQYF
J gene: TRBJ2-5
D gene: TRBD2
V gene: TRBV7-3
clone size: .

CDR3 DNA: TGTGCCAGTAGTATGGTGCCCGAGGAGCCCCAGCATTTT
CDR3 protein: CASSMVPEEPQHF
J gene: TRBJ1-5
D gene: .
V gene: TRBV19
clone size: .

CDR3 DNA: TGTGCCAGCAGCCTCTTAGACTATTCTTCCCATGAGCAGTTCTTC
CDR3 protein: CASSLLDYSSHEQFF
J gene: TRBJ2-1
D gene: .
V gene: TRBV12-3/TRBV12-4
clone size: many

CDR3 DNA: TGCAGTGCTAGTCGTCCGCTAGCGGGGACCTACGAGCAGTACTTC
CDR3 protein: CSASRPLAGTYEQYF
J gene: TRBJ2-7
D gene: TRBD2
V gene: TRBV20-1
clone size: many

CDR3 DNA: TGTGCCAGCAGCCCTAGCCGAATGAACACCGGGGAGCTGTTTTTT
CDR3 protein: CASSPSRMNTGELFF
J gene: TRBJ2-2
D gene: .
V gene: TRBV7-8
clone size: many

CDR3 DNA: TGTGCCAGCAGTACGAAACCCGGACTAGCCTACGAGCAGTACTTC
CDR3 protein: CASSTKPGLAYEQYF
J gene: TRBJ2-7
D gene: TRBD2
V gene: TRBV28
clone size: many